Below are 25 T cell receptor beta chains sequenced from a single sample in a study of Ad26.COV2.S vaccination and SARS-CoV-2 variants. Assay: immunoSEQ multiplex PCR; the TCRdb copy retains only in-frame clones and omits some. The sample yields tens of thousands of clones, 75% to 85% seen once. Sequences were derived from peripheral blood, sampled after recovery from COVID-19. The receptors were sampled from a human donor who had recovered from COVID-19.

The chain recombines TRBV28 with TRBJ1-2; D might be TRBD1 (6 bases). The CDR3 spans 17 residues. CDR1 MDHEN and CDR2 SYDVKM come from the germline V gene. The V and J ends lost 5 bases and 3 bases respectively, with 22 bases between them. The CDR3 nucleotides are TGTGCCAGCAGTGCTACAGGGTTAGGTAATGGGGACTATGGCTACACCTTC. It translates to CASSATGLGNGDYGYTF.

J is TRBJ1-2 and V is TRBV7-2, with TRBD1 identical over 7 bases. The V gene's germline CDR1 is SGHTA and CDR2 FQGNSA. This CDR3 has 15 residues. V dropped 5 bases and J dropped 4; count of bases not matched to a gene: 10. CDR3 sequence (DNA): TGTGCCAGCAGCCCGGGGACAGAATATTCCTATGGCTACACCTTC. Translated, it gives CASSPGTEYSYGYTF.

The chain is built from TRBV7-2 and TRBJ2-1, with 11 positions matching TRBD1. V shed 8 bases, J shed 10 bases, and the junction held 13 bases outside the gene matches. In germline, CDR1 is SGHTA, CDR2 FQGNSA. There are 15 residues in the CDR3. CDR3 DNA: TGTGCCAGCGGTAGTGGGACAGGGGGATCAGGGGAGCAGTTCTTC. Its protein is CASGSGTGGSGEQFF.

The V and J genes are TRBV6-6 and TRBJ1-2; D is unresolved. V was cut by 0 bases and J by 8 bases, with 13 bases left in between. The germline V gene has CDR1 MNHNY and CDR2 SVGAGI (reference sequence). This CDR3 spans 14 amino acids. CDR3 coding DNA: TGTGCCAGCAGTTACTCTGGGGTTATTGGAGGCTACACCTTC. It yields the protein CASSYSGVIGGYTF.

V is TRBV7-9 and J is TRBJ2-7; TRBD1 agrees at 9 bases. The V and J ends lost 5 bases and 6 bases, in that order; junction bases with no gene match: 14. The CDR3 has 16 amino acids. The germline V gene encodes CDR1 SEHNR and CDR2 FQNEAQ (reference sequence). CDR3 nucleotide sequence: TGTGCCAGCAGCCGAACCGGGACAGGGTTGTCAGGCGAGCAGTACTTC. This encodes CASSRTGTGLSGEQYF.

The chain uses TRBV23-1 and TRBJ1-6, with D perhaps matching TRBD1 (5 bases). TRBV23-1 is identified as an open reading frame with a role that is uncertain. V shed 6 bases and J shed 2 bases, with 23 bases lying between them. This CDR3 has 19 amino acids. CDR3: CASRKPRRRTRTYNSPLHF. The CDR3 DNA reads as TGCGCCAGCAGAAAACCCCGAAGGAGGACACGAACCTATAATTCACCCCTCCACTTT.

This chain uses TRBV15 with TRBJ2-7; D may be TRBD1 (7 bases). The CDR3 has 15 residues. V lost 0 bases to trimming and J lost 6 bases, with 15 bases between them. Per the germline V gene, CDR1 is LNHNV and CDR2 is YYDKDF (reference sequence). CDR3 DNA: TGTGCCACCAGCAGAGATCTGGCAGGGGGAGGCGAGCAGTACGTC. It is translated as CATSRDLAGGGEQYV.

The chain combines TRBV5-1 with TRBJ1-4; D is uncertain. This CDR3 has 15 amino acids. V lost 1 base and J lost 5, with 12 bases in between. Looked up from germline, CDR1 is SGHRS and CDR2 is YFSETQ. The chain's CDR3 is CASSLPGGVNEKLFF. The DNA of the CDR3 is TGCGCCAGCAGCTTGCCGGGCGGAGTCAATGAAAAACTGTTTTTT.

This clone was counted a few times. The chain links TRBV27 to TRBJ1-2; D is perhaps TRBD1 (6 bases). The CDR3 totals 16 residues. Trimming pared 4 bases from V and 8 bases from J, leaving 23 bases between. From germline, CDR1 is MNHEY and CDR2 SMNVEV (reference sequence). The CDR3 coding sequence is TGTGCCAGCAGTTCCAAATATACAGGGTGGGGCGACGGCTACACCTTC. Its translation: CASSSKYTGWGDGYTF.

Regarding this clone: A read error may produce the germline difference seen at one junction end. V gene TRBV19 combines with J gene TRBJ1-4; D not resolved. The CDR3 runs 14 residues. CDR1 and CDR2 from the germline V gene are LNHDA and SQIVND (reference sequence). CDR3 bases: TGTGCCAGTAGTATAGCAAGGGAGGGCCCCACCTGGCTCTTT. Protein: CASSIAREGPTWLF.

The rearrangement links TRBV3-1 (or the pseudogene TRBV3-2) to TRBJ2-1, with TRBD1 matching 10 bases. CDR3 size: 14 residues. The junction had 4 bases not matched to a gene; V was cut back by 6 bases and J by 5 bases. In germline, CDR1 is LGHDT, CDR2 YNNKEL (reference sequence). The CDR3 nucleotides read TGTGCCAGCAGACGACAGGGGGCTGACAATGAGCAGTTCTTC. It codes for CASRRQGADNEQFF.

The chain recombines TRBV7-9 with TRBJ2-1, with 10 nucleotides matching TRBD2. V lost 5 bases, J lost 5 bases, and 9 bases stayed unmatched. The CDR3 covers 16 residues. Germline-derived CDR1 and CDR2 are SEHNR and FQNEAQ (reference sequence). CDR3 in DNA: TGTGCCAGCAGCAAAATAGCGGGGGGCGTTAACAATGAGCAGTTCTTC. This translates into CASSKIAGGVNNEQFF.

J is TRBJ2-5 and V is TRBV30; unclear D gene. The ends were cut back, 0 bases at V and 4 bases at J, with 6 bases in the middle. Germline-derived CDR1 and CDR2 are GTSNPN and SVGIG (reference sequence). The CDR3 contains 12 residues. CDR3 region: CAWSVWLETQYF. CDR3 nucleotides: TGTGCCTGGAGTGTTTGGTTAGAGACCCAGTACTTC.

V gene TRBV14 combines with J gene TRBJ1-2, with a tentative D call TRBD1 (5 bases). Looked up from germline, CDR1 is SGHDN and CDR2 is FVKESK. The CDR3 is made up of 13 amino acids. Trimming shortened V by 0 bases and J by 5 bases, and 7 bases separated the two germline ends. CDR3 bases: TGTGCCAGCAGCCAAGATAGACAGTATGGCTACACCTTC. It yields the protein CASSQDRQYGYTF.

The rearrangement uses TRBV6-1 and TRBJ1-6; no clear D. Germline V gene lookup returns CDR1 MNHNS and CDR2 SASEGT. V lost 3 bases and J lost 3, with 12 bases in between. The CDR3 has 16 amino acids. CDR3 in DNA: TGTGCCAGCAGTGACCTCGGACGGATCTATAATTCACCCCTCCACTTT. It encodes CASSDLGRIYNSPLHF.

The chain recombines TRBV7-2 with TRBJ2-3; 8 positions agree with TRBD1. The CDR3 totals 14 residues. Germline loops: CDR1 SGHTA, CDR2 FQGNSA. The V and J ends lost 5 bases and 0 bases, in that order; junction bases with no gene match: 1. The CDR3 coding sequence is TGTGCCAGCAGCGGACAGGGCAGCACAGATACGCAGTATTTT. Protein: CASSGQGSTDTQYF.

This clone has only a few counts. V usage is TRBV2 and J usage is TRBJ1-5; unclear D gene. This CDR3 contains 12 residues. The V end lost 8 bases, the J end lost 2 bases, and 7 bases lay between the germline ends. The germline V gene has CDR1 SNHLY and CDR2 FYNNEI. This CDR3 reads CASGKGNQPQHF. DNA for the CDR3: TGTGCCAGCGGGAAAGGCAATCAGCCCCAGCATTTT.

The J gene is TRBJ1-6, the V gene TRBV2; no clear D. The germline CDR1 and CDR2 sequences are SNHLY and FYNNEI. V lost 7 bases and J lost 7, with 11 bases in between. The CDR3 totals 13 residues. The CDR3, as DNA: TGTGCCAGCATCCGGGAGCAGAATTCACCCCTCCACTTT. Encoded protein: CASIREQNSPLHF.

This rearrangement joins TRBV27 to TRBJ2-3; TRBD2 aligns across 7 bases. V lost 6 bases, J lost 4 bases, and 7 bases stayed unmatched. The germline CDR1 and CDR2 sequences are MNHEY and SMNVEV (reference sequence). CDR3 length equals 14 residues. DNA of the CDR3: TGTGCCAGCAGATCGCAGGCGGGAGCAGATACGCAGTATTTT. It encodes CASRSQAGADTQYF.

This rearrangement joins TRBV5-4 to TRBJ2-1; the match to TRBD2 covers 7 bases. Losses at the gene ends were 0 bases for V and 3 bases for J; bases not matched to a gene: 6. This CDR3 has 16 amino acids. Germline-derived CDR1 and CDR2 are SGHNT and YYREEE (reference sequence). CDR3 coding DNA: TGTGCCAGCAGCTTGGCCGGGGGGTCCGTCTACAATGAGCAGTTCTTC. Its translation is CASSLAGGSVYNEQFF.

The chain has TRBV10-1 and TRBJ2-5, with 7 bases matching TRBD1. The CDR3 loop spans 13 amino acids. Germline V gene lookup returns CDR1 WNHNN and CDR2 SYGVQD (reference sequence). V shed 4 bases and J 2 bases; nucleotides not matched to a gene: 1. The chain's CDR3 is CASSGTGQETQYF. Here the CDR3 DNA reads TGCGCCAGCAGTGGGACAGGTCAAGAGACCCAGTACTTC.

The CDR3, as DNA: TGTGCCAGCAGAGGACTAGCGGGAGTCCAGTACTTC. Its protein is CASRGLAGVQYF. The chain recombines TRBV2 with TRBJ2-5; 13 nucleotides align to TRBD2. The junction had 2 bases not matched to a gene; V was cut back by 6 bases and J by 10 bases. CDR1 and CDR2 (germline): SNHLY, FYNNEI. CDR3 length equals 12 residues.

The DNA of the CDR3 is TGCGCCAGCAGGCCAGGGCCCAACACCGGGGAGCTGTTTTTT. Translated, it gives CASRPGPNTGELFF. The chain joins TRBV5-1 to TRBJ2-2; D is possibly TRBD1 (5 bases). Germline V CDR1 and CDR2: SGHRS, YFSETQ. The V end lost 5 bases, the J end lost 2 bases, and 10 bases lay between the germline ends. CDR3 length: 14 amino acids. Full variable domain (remainder filled in from reference TRBV5-1 and TRBJ2-2): KAGVTQTPRYLIKTRGQQVTLSCSPISGHRSVSWYQQTPGQGLQFLFEYFSETQRNKGNFPGRFSGRQFSNSRSEMNVSTLELGDSALYLCASRPGPNTGELFFGEGSRLTVL.

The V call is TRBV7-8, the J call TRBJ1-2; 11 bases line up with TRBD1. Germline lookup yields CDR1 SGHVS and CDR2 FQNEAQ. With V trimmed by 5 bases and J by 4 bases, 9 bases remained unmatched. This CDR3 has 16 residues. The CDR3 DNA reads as TGTGCCAGCAGCGCCAGGACAGGGGGCGCCGGCTATGGCTACACCTTC. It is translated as CASSARTGGAGYGYTF.

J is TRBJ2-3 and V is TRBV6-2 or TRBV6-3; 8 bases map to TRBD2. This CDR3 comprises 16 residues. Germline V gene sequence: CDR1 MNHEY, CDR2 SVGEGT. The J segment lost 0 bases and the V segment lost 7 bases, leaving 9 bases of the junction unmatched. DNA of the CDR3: TGTGCCAGCACCCCTCTTATAGCGGGAAGCACAGATACGCAGTATTTT. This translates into CASTPLIAGSTDTQYF.